This TCR beta chain was recorded in a study of cytomegalovirus exposure and HLA in healthy donors. The PCR employed 60 Vbeta primers together with 13 Jbeta primers. Measured with immunoSEQ multiplex PCR; TCRdb has only the in-frame clones, and not every one. Of 100,000 to 150,000 clones listed, around 71% are singletons. With 4 bases removed from V and 2 bases from J, the gap between germline ends came to 13 bases. Germline loops: CDR1 SGHRS, CDR2 YFSETQ. The CDR3 length is 15 residues. Sequencing was carried out using PBMCs. The rearrangement links TRBV5-1 to TRBJ1-3, with a weak D call TRBD1 (6 bases). This clonotype was obtained from a woman aged 55 to 70 in good health and CMV-seropositive. The CDR3 DNA sequence: TGCGCCAGCAGCACCACAGGGTTGCCTGGAAACACCATATATTTT. This sequence encodes CASSTTGLPGNTIYF. Supplemented by reference TRBV5-1 and TRBJ1-3, the full variable domain reads KAGVTQTPRYLIKTRGQQVTLSCSPISGHRSVSWYQQTPGQGLQFLFEYFSETQRNKGNFPGRFSGRQFSNSRSEMNVSTLELGDSALYLCASSTTGLPGNTIYFGEGSWLTVV.